This T cell receptor (beta chain) stems from a study of shared clonotypes between healthy human individuals. Whole-study results and caveats: Exclusively blood specimens were collected; tissue repertoires likely differ. Generally, naive subsets came out with larger estimated richness than memory subsets.

J lost 0 bases, V lost 5 bases, and 8 bases had no gene match. The V gene's germline CDR1 is SGHVS and CDR2 FQNEAQ. The CDR3 spans 18 residues. The authors divided CD4+ cells into CD45RA+ naive and CD45RA-negative memory subsets. Sequenced by immunoSEQ multiplex PCR; TCRdb stores in-frame clones only, minus some. There are some 1.4 million clones in the sample; roughly 96% occur only once, and over 1% lies in the top ten. For this clone: The antigen remains unidentified.

The receptor comes from a young man in good health. The chain combines TRBV7-8 with TRBJ2-1, with 12 bases matching TRBD2. Material: naive CD4+ T cells sorted from blood. Subset indicated: CD45RA+ positively selected. As DNA, the CDR3 is TGTGCCAGCAGCCAATTGCGGACTAGCGGGGTCTCCTACAATGAGCAGTTCTTC. It translates to CASSQLRTSGVSYNEQFF. The whole variable domain, remainder taken from reference TRBV7-8 and TRBJ2-1, is GAGVSQSPRYKVAKRGQDVALRCDPISGHVSLFWYQQALGQGPEFLTYFQNEAQLDKSGLPSDRFFAERPEGSVSTLKIQRTQQEDSAVYLCASSQLRTSGVSYNEQFFGPGTRLTVL.